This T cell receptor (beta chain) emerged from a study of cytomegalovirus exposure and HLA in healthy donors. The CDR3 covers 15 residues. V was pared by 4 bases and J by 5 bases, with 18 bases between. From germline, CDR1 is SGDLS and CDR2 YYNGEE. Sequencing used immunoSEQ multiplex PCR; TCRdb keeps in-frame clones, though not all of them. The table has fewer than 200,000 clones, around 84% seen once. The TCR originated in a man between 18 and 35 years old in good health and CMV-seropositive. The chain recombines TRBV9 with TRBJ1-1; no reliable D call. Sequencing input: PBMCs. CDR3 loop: CASSSTHTLSTEAFF. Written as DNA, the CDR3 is TGTGCCAGCAGCTCGACTCATACCCTTAGTACTGAAGCTTTCTTT.